A selection of T cell receptor beta chains follows, all from one sample in a study of OX40 agonist ivuxolimab in advanced cancers. This table comes from immunoSEQ multiplex PCR, and its TCRdb copy is limited to in-frame clones, with some not included. This table holds roughly 42,000 clones, around 90% found once. This sample comprised CD4+ or CD8+ T cells sorted from blood, obtained in a trial of the OX40 agonist ivuxolimab. Receptors originate from an adult with an advanced solid tumor such as melanoma, head and neck, liver or kidney cancer. Both conserved end residues are trimmed from each CDR3. Clone size is not always given. Where it is, it says once, few, many or a class for expanded clones.

TRBJ2-5 TRBV25-1 12 NA ASSAAGSEETQY
TRBJ2-3 TRBV28 15 NA ASRGGTSGRSTDTQY
TRBJ2-1 TRBV29-1 13 NA SASSGELSYNEQF
TRBJ2-2 TRBV19 10 NA ATEWTAGELF
TRBJ2-3 TRBV29-1 13 NA SVEDARDNTDTQY
TRBJ2-5 TRBV30 14 NA AWSGDRAKRRETQY
TRBJ1-2 TRBV27 12 NA ASSMTGFGYGYT
TRBJ2-7 TRBV6-6 12 NA ASSGPTGSHEQY
TRBJ1-2 TRBV7-2 11 once ASSLSVNYGYT
TRBJ1-5 TRBV6-1 13 NA ASSESGWGNQPQH
TRBJ2-5 TRBV27 13 NA ASSAWDKNQETQY
TRBJ1-1 TRBV10-2 17 NA ASSDRGGWGVPLDTEAF
TRBJ2-7 TRBV6-1 9 NA ASFRESEQY
TRBJ2-1 TRBV19 12 NA ASSWGTSHNEQF
TRBJ1-1 TRBV28 13 once ASSFRGMLNTEAF
TRBJ2-7 TRBV2 10 NA ASSGLANEQY
TRBJ1-4 TRBV28 12 NA ASSQGSTNEKLF
TRBJ2-1 TRBV4-1 13 NA ASSQEGTGAYEQF
TRBJ1-4 TRBV9 12 NA ASSVYATNEKLF
TRBJ2-1 TRBV25-1 13 NA ASSPGLGIYNEQF
TRBJ2-1 TRBV5-1 13 NA ASSLASGPYNEQF
TRBJ1-2 TRBV2 9 NA ARNKAGGYT
TRBJ2-1 TRBV6-5 14 few ASSYLAGSSYNEQF
TRBJ2-1 TRBV11-3 15 few ASSRISGTGVGNEQF
TRBJ2-7 TRBV10-2 14 NA ASSWTSPGVTYEQY
TRBJ2-1 TRBV2 12 NA ASSPSPGDNEQF
TRBJ2-2 TRBV7-2 14 NA ASSPETSGDTGELF
TRBJ2-2 TRBV5-1 13 NA ASSSGTRNTGELF
TRBJ2-7 TRBV7-4 14 NA ASTGTGGSPLYEQY